This TCR beta chain was recorded in a study of blood T cell repertoires in COVID-19. Study information: Acute and convalescent COVID-19 samples came from the United States, Italy and Spain. Sample material is recorded as cDNA or gDNA derived from T cells, B-cell-depleted T cells, or PBMCs.

In the authors' methods: Reference gene primers were amplified, and this amplification served to estimate nucleated cell counts. Using immunoSEQ multiplex PCR, the repertoire was profiled, and TCRdb retains in-frame clones only, with some absent. V and J calls and clone size come straight from that table; D and trimming were deduced from the DNA. Of some 190,000 clones listed, under 80% are singletons. This clone has a single count. Participants were aged about 18 to 100 years from about two dozen US areas. Germline CDR1 reads LNHDA; CDR2 reads SQIVND (reference sequence). Trimming removed 4 bases at V and 9 bases at J, with 10 bases between. The CDR3 length is 12 residues.

The sequenced sample was PBMCs or T cells enriched from blood (not recorded which). This receptor was obtained from a woman aged 50 to 65 with acute COVID-19. The J gene is TRBJ1-5, the V gene TRBV19, with D unresolved. The CDR3 DNA follows: TGTGCCAGTAGTAGCCCCGAGCGGCCCCAGCATTTT. Protein: CASSSPERPQHF. Supplemented by reference TRBV19 and TRBJ1-5, the full variable domain reads DGGITQSPKYLFRKEGQNVTLSCEQNLNHDAMYWYRQDPGQGLRLIYYSQIVNDFQKGDIAEGYSVSREKKESFPLTVTSAQKNPTAFYLCASSSPERPQHFGDGTRLSIL.